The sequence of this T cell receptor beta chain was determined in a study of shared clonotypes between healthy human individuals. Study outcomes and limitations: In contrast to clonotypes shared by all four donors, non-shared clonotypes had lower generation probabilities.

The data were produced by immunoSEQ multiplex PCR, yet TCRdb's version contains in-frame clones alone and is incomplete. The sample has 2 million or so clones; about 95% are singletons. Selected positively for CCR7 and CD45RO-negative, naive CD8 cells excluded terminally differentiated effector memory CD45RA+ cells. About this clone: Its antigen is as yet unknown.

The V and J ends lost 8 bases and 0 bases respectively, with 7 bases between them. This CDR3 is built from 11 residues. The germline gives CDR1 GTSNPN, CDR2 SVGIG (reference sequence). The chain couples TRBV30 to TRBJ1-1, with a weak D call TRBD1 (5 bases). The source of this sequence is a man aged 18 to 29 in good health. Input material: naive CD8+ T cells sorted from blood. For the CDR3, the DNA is TGTGCCGGACAAATGAACACTGAAGCTTTCTTT. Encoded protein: CAGQMNTEAFF.